The rows below give T cell receptor beta chains drawn from one sample of a study of CD8 T cells in Susac syndrome. In TCRdb, the immunoSEQ multiplex PCR reads were re-called with MiXCR into one record per CDR3 protein. This table has 130,000 or so distinct CDR3 sequences, around 91% appearing once. The sample consisted of CD8+ T cells from PBMCs. The receptor set was obtained from a human donor with multiple sclerosis. CDR3s include the opening cysteine and the closing phenylalanine or tryptophan.

TRBV4-2	CASSQGGVTEAFF
TRBV7-8	CATSEGSSYNEQFF
TRBV7-9	CASSPPGQGYGYTF
TRBV24-1	CATSDLNSGNEQFF
TRBV6-1	CASGGQTLTNEKLFF
TRBV27	CASSLSERTGANVLTF
TRBV6-6	CASTIGDSGYTDTQYF
TRBV25-1	CASRAGVSYEQYF
TRBV5-4	CASRITGSGNTIYF
TRBV5-4	CASSPGTGGVDIQYF
TRBV7-6	CASSISGTANTEAFF
TRBV9	CASSPPEATNTEAFF
TRBV4-2	CASSQAVGGPGQYF
TRBV20-1	CSARDDGLASYEQYF
TRBV7-6	CASSPGQAGGYTF
TRBV9	CASSVYEGDSYNEQFF
TRBV7-8	CASSHGTGLDEQYF
TRBV29-1	CSATSALSYEQYF
TRBV24-1	CATSDPGTGGNQPQHF
TRBV7-9	CASSFRDRTYEQYF
TRBV20-1	CSASGRSTGELFF
TRBV11-2	CASSTPGTSEAGAGELFF
TRBV2	CASSRTGGNQPQHF
TRBV30	CAWSPLRDTQYF
TRBV6-5	CASSYPPGQGAPDTQYF
TRBV6-5	CASSYDGQGTEAFF
TRBV5-1	CASSLEGRWAFF
TRBV3-1	CASSLGTSEADTQYF
TRBV7-9	CASSSVVNLWKREAFF
TRBV27	CASSSLNNEQFF
TRBV25-1	CASSTPFLGKGETQYF
TRBV20-1	CSAPLPGGAGVAEQFF
TRBV10-3	CAISGTAYEQYF
TRBV7-9	CASETTGNNEQFF
TRBV29-1	CSAWFQGAFF
TRBV3-1	CASSPGLNGYYYGYTF
TRBV5-1	CASSSTQGESETQYF
TRBV20-1	CSARPLEGLSYEQYF
TRBV29-1	CSVVLVNGYEQYF
TRBV7-9	CASSLLLTSGRVPAETQYF
TRBV20-1	CSARDVGTASNQPQHF
TRBV11-2	CASSLVFGTGNTEAFF
TRBV5-1	CASSPKGLLGTDTQYF
TRBV5-6	CASSIAGSQGTDTQYF
TRBV27	CASSLRRAYEQYF
TRBV30	CAWSAGGNTEAFF
TRBV27	CASGPGGSNYGYTF
TRBV19	CASSMELAGPYEQFF
TRBV9	CASSALGLSYEQYF
TRBV2	CASSEAGYNEQFF
TRBV11-2	CASSQRGLAGPEQFF
TRBV27	CASGGPGELFF
TRBV10-2	CASSVSGPPTEQYF
TRBV19	CASSAQGIGELFF
TRBV15	CATSRDLVGGNQPQHF